This is a list of T cell receptor beta chains from one sample in a study of T cell responses to AZD1222 COVID-19 vaccine. Assay: immunoSEQ multiplex PCR; the TCRdb copy retains only in-frame clones and omits some. Of tens of thousands of clones listed, over 75% were seen once; the top ten hold roughly 5%. The material sequenced was peripheral blood, taken on day 0 of MenACWY control vaccination. The receptors here all came from an adult in good health. Each CDR3 is given with its conserved first and last residue. The D gene is left open where the match is weak.

>TRBJ2-3|TRBV6-2/TRBV6-3|TRBD2
CASSPGLGSGTDTQYF
>TRBJ2-7|TRBV6-1|.
CASSEYPGSTYEQYF
>TRBJ2-1|TRBV7-2|.
CASSQLGGHYNEQFF
>TRBJ2-7|TRBV28|.
CASSLEGSYEQYF
>TRBJ1-2|TRBV28|TRBD1
CASSSDRGNYGYTF
>TRBJ1-5|TRBV6-4|.
CASSLQGGQPQHF
>TRBJ1-5|TRBV2|.
CASRGPEYSNQPQHF
>TRBJ2-2|TRBV6-2/TRBV6-3|TRBD2
CASSDGTSGRNTGELFF
>TRBJ2-1|TRBV19|.
CASSVQTGVWRSYNEQFF
>TRBJ1-1|TRBV19|.
CASSIGDYTEAFF
>TRBJ2-1|TRBV27|TRBD2
CASRTPGLAGEQFF
>TRBJ1-1|TRBV10-1|.
CASSDPGGRYAFF
>TRBJ2-1|TRBV5-1|TRBD2
CASSLVAGGPYNEQFF
>TRBJ2-2|TRBV29-1|.
CSVGQGTAGELFF
>TRBJ1-3|TRBV5-6|.
CASSFIGPSIDTIYF
>TRBJ2-3|TRBV25-1|.
CASRHTTDTQYF
>TRBJ1-3|TRBV7-2|.
CASSHGGISGNTIYF
>TRBJ2-2|TRBV9|.
CASSGLWRDTGELFF
>TRBJ1-1|TRBV10-1|.
CASSESKGITEAFF
>TRBJ2-7|TRBV27|TRBD2
CASKPASGSSYEQYF
>TRBJ2-1|TRBV28|.
CASSTPRTLHNDEQFF
>TRBJ2-7|TRBV10-3|.
CAISESSTAYEQYF
>TRBJ2-7|TRBV4-1|.
CASSQDGSYEQYF
>TRBJ2-5|TRBV7-8|TRBD1
CASSYNRGPGETQYF
>TRBJ1-5|TRBV6-5|.
CASSYSRTQAQHF
>TRBJ2-5|TRBV12-5|TRBD2
CASGLGLAGGETQYF
>TRBJ2-2|TRBV6-4|TRBD2
CASSLYGRGTGELFF
>TRBJ2-3|TRBV10-3|TRBD2
CAASSGRADTQYF
>TRBJ1-5|TRBV28|.
CASSLEGSYSNQPQHF
>TRBJ1-5|TRBV7-2|.
CASSLGGGGEGQPQHF
>TRBJ1-5|TRBV19|.
CASSIQIRQPQHF
>TRBJ1-4|TRBV27|.
CASSPRTRAEKLFF
>TRBJ2-5|TRBV30|.
CASGMGRGLPGETQYF
>TRBJ1-1|TRBV29-1|TRBD1
CSVDRGDTEAFF
>TRBJ2-4|TRBV3-1/TRBV3-2|.
CASGVTTNIQYF
>TRBJ1-3|TRBV5-3|.
CARSRGPDTIYF